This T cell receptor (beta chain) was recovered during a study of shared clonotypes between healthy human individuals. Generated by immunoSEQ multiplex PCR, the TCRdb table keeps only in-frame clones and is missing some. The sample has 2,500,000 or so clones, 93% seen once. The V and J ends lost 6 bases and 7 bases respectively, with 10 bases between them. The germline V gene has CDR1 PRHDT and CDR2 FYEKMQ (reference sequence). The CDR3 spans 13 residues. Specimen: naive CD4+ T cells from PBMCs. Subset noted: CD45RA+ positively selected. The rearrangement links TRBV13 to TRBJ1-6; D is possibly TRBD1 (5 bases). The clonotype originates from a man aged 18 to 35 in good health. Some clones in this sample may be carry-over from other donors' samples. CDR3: CASRPTENSPLHF. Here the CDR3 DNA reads TGTGCCAGCAGACCGACAGAAAATTCACCCCTCCACTTT.